Listed below are T cell receptor beta chains from one sample, sequenced in a study of T cell changes during pregnancy in multiple sclerosis. Clones were sequenced by immunoSEQ multiplex PCR, and TCRdb holds only the in-frame ones, with some missing. Of approximately 60,000 clones listed, 90% are singletons. The specimen was peripheral blood, collected in the third trimester of pregnancy. These receptors all stem from a female donor in good health, enrolled as a control in a pregnancy study. Both conserved end residues are part of each CDR3. The order of the fields is clone size, J gene, D gene, V gene, CDR3 protein. A D gene is named only where the DNA matches it firmly. Rows give clone size only sometimes, using once, few, many, or a class for an expanded clone.

. | TRBJ1-2 | TRBD1 | TRBV2 | CASSGGTGVYGYTF
. | TRBJ2-3 | . | TRBV19 | CASSMAQNTDTQYF
once | TRBJ2-5 | TRBD2 | TRBV7-2 | CASSRGGGYQETQYF
few | TRBJ2-1 | . | TRBV9 | CASSVLTGGLYNEQFF
. | TRBJ2-1 | . | TRBV7-2 | CASSPGHLNEQFF
. | TRBJ1-2 | . | TRBV6-1 | CASSEGDTLWGGYTF
. | TRBJ2-3 | TRBD2 | TRBV7-2 | CASSKRGGIVGTDTQYF
. | TRBJ2-7 | TRBD1 | TRBV9 | CASSTGQGAGIYEQYF
. | TRBJ2-3 | . | TRBV6-6 | CASSHLASTDTQYF
. | TRBJ1-2 | TRBD1 | TRBV19 | CASRRQGGYGYTF
. | TRBJ1-1 | . | TRBV15 | CATSSSGGGNTEAFF
few | TRBJ1-1 | . | TRBV14 | CASSQGAGLKTEAFF
. | TRBJ2-3 | TRBD2 | TRBV4-3 | CASSQTSGGAEDTQYF
. | TRBJ2-1 | . | TRBV7-6 | CASSLASGNEQFF
. | TRBJ1-6 | . | TRBV7-9 | CASSQETGRSPLHF
. | TRBJ1-6 | . | TRBV5-4 | CASSSGGGKSYNSPLHF
. | TRBJ2-7 | TRBD2 | TRBV12-5 | CASGPGTSGRGEQYF
. | TRBJ1-3 | . | TRBV7-2 | CASSPYFTSGNTIYF
. | TRBJ1-2 | TRBD1 | TRBV5-5 | CASSLWQGERYGYTF
. | TRBJ1-3 | . | TRBV27 | CASSRGDGNTIYF
. | TRBJ1-5 | . | TRBV7-2 | CASSSQDSQPQHF
. | TRBJ1-2 | . | TRBV6-5 | CASSFLRLGLTYGYTF
once | TRBJ2-3 | TRBD2 | TRBV9 | CASKSGSSTDTQYF
. | TRBJ2-5 | TRBD1 | TRBV5-5 | CASSWGGQGFKETQYF
. | TRBJ1-2 | . | TRBV16 | CASSPREASSYGYTF
. | TRBJ2-7 | . | TRBV11-3 | CASSSKTGPTYEQYF
. | TRBJ2-1 | TRBD2 | TRBV10-1 | CASYGGGGPYNEQFF
. | TRBJ1-6 | . | TRBV27 | CASSPLQGYNSPLHF
. | TRBJ1-3 | . | TRBV2 | CASSPWRRDGGNTIYF
. | TRBJ2-3 | TRBD2 | TRBV10-1 | CASSDGSGGPDTQYF
. | TRBJ2-1 | TRBD2 | TRBV6-1 | CASSQSGGNEQFF
. | TRBJ2-5 | . | TRBV29-1 | CSVEADSGETQYF
once | TRBJ1-1 | . | TRBV7-9 | CASSERGPEAFF
once | TRBJ2-2 | TRBD2 | TRBV6-1 | CASSDLGTSGNTGELFF
. | TRBJ2-5 | TRBD2 | TRBV30 | CAWSVAGGRYQETQYF
. | TRBJ2-2 | TRBD2 | TRBV29-1 | CSVEGLAGTGELFF
. | TRBJ2-3 | TRBD2 | TRBV9 | CASSSDSGRTADTQYF
. | TRBJ2-3 | TRBD1 | TRBV5-4 | CASSGGQGGFTDTQYF
. | TRBJ1-2 | TRBD1 | TRBV6-6 | CASTETGLYGYTF